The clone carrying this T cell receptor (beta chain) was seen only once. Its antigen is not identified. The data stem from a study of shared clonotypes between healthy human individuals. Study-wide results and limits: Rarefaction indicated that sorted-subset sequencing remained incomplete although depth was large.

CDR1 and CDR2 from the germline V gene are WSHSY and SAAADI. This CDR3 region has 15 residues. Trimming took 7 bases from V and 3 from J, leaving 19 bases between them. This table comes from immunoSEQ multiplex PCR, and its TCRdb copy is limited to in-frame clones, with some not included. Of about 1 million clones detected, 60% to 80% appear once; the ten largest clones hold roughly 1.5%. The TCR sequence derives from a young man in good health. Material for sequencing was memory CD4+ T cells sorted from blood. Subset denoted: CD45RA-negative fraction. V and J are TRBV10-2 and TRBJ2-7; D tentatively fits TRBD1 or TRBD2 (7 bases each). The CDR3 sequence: CASTGGLADNYEQYF. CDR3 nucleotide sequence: TGCGCCAGCACAGGGGGGCTAGCGGATAACTACGAGCAGTACTTC.